The sequence of this T cell receptor (beta chain) was determined in a study of shared clonotypes between healthy human individuals. Study observations and caveats: The four-donor shared clonotypes exceeded non-shared clonotypes in generation probability, with non-shared ones scoring lower. Clonotypes that were shared across a handful of donors made up about 4.5% of naive CD4 clonotypes.

Trimming shortened V by 5 bases and J by 6 bases, and 14 bases separated the two germline ends. Germline V gene sequence: CDR1 SGHAT, CDR2 FQNNGV. The CDR3 spans 13 residues. Deep-level settings were used for running the assay. Once extracted for a subset, genomic DNA was divided evenly among several immunoSEQ plates. Only in-frame clones appear in the TCRdb table, and some are missing; sequencing was by immunoSEQ multiplex PCR. The repertoire has approximately 2,000,000 clones, around 92% of them found once; the top ten carry around 0.38%. Regarding this clone: Its antigen remains unknown.

This receptor was identified in a man aged 18 to 29 in good health. Some clones in this sample may be carry-over from other donors' samples. The chain couples TRBV11-2 to TRBJ2-7; unclear D gene. Sequencing input: naive CD4+ T cells from PBMCs. Subset described: CD45RA+ positively selected. CDR3 region: CASSQPISSEQYF. CDR3 bases: TGTGCCAGCAGCCAGCCCATATCCAGCGAGCAGTACTTC.